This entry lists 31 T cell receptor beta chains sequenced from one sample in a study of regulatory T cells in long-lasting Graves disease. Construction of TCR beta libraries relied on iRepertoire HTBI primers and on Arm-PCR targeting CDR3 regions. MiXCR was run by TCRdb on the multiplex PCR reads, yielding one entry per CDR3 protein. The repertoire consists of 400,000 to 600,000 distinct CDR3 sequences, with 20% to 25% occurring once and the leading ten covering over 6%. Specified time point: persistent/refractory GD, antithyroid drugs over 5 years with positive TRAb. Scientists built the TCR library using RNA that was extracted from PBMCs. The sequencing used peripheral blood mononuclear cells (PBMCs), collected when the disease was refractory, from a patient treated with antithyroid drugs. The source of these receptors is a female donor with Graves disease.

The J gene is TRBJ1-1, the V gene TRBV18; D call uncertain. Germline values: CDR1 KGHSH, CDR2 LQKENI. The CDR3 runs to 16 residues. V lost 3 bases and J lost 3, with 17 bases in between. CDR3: CASSPFGQYRDTEAFF. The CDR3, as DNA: TGTGCCAGCTCACCCTTCGGGCAATATAGGGACACTGAAGCTTTCTTT.

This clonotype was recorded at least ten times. CDR3 amino acids: CASGSPTKLQETQYF. The DNA of the CDR3 is TGTGCCAGCGGATCCCCCACTAAACTACAAGAGACCCAGTACTTC. The V and J genes are TRBV28 and TRBJ2-5; D is undetermined. Germline V lookup: CDR1 MDHEN, CDR2 SYDVKM. V shed 8 bases and J shed 2 bases, with 18 bases lying between them. The CDR3 totals 15 residues.

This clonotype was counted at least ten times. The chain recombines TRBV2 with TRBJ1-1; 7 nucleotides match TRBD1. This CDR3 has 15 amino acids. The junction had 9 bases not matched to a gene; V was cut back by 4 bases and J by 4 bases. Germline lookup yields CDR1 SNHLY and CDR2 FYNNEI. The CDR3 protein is CASSAPRQGSTEAFF. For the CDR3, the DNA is TGTGCCAGCAGTGCCCCCAGACAGGGATCCACTGAAGCTTTCTTT.

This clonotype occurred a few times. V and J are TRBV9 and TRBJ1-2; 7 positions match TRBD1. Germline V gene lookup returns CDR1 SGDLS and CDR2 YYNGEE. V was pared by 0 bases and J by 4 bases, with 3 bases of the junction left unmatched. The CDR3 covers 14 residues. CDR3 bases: TGTGCCAGCAGCGTAGAACAGGGGATCTATGGCTACACCTTC. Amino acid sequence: CASSVEQGIYGYTF.

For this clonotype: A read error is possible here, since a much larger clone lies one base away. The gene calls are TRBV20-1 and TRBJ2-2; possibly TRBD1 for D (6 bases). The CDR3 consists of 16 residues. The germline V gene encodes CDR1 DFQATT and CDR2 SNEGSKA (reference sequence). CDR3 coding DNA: TGCGGTGCTAGACGACGGGAACAGGGGAACACCGGGGAGCTGTTTTTT. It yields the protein CGARRREQGNTGELFF.

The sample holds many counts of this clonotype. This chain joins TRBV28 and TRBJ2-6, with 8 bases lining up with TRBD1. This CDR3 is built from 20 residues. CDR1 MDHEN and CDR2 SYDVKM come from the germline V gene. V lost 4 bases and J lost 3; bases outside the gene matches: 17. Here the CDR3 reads CASSSIVTGTGSNGANVLTF. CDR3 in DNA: TGTGCCAGCAGTTCAATCGTCACCGGGACAGGTTCTAATGGGGCCAACGTCCTGACTTTC.

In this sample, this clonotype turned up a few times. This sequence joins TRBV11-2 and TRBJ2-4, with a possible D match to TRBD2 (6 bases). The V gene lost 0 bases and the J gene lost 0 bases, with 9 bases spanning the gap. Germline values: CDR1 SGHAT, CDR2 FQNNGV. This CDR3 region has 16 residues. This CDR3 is CASSLDGGLAKNIQYF. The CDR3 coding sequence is TGTGCCAGCAGCTTAGATGGGGGACTAGCCAAAAACATTCAGTACTTC. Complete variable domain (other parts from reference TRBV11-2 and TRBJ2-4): EAGVAQSPRYKIIEKRQSVAFWCNPISGHATLYWYQQILGQGPKLLIQFQNNGVVDDSQLPKDRFSAERLKGVDSTLKIQPAKLEDSAVYLCASSLDGGLAKNIQYFGAGTRLSVL.

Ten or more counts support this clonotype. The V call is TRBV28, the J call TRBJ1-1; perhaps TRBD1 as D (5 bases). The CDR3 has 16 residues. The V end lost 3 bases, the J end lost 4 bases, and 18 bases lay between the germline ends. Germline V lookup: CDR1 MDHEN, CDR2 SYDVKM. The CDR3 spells CASSLVVWGTATEAFF. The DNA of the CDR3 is TGTGCCAGCAGTTTGGTGGTATGGGGCACCGCCACTGAAGCTTTCTTT.

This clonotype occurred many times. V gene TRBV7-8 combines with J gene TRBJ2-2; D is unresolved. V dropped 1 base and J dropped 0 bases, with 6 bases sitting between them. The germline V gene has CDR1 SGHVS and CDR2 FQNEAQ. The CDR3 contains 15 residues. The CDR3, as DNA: TGTGCCAGCAGCTTAGAACACTCGAACACCGGGGAGCTGTTTTTT. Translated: CASSLEHSNTGELFF.

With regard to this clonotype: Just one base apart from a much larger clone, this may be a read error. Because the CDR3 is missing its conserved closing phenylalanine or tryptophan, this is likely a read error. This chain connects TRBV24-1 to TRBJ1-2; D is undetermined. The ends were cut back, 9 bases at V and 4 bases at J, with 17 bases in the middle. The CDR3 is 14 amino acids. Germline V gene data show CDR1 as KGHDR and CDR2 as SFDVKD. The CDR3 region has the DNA TGTGCCACCTCACCGACGGACGTCCCCTATGGCTACACCCTC. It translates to CATSPTDVPYGYTL.

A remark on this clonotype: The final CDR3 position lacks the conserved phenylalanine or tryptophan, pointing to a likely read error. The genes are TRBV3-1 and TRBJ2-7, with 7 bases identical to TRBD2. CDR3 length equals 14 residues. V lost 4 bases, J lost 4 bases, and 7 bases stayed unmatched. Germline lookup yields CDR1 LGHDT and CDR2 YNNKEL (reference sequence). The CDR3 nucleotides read TGTGCCAGCAGCCGAGACCCGGGGGGATACGAGCAGTACCTC. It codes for CASSRDPGGYEQYL.

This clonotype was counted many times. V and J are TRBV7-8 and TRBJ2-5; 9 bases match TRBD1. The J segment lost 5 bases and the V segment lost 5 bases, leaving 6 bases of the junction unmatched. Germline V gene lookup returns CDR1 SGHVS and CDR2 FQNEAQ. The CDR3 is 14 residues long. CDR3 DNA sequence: TGTGCCAGCAGCAGAGGGACAGGGATTGAGACCCAGTACTTC. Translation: CASSRGTGIETQYF.

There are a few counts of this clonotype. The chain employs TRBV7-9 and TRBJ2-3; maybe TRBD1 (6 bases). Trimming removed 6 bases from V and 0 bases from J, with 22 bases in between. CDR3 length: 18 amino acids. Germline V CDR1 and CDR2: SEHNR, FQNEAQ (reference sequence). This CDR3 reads CASSNPGHRLSSTDTQYF. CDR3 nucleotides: TGTGCCAGCAGTAACCCGGGACACCGATTGTCTAGCACAGATACGCAGTATTTT.

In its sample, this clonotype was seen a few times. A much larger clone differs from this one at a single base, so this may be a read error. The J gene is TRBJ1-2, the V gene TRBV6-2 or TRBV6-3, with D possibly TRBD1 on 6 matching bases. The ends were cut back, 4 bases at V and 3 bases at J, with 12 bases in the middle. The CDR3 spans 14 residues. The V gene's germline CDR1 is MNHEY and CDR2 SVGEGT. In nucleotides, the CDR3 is TGTGCCAGCAGTTCGGCAGGGGTGGACTATGGCTACACCTTC. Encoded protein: CASSSAGVDYGYTF.

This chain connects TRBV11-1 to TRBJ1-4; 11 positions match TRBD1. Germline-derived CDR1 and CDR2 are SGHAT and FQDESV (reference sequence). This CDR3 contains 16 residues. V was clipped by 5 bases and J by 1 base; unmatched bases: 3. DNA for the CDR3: TGTGCCAGCAGCCGGGACAGGGGGGAAACTAATGAAAAACTGTTTTTT. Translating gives CASSRDRGETNEKLFF.

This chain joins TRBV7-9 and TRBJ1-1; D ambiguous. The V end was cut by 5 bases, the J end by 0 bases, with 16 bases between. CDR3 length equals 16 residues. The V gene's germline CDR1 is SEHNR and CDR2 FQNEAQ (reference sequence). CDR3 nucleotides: TGTGCCAGCAGCCCAGCGTACTCCCAATTGAACACTGAAGCTTTCTTT. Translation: CASSPAYSQLNTEAFF.

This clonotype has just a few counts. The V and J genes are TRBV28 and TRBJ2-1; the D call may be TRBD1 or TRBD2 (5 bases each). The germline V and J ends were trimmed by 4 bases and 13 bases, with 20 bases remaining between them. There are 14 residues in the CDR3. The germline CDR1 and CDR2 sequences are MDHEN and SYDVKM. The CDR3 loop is CASSSAGTPLRQFF. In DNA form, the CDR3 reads TGTGCCAGCAGTTCGGCCGGGACCCCTTTGCGCCAGTTCTTC.

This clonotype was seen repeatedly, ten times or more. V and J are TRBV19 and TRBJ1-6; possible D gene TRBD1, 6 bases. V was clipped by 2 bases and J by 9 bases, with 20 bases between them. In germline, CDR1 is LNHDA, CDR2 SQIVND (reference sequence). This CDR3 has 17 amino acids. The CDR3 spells CASSILTEAGASSPLHF. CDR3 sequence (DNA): TGTGCCAGTAGTATACTGACCGAGGCAGGGGCGAGTTCACCCCTCCACTTT.

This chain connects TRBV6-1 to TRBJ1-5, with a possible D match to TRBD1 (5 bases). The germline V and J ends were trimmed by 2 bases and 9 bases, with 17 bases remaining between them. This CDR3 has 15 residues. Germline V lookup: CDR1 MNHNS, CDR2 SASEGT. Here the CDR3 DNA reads TGTGCCAGCAGTGAAAGGGGACCGGACCTTGGGCCCCAGCATTTT. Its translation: CASSERGPDLGPQHF.

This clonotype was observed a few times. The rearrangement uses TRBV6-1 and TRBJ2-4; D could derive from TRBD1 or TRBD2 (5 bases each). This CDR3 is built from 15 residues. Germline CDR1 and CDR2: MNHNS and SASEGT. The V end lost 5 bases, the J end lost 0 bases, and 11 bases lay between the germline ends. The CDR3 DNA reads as TGTGCCAGCAGTCACTTGGGGGTAGCCAAAAACATTCAGTACTTC. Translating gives CASSHLGVAKNIQYF.

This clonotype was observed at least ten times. CDR3 coding DNA: TGTGCCAGCAGCTTAGTAGGGACAGGGGCCACTGAAGCTTTCTTT. As protein: CASSLVGTGATEAFF. The genes are TRBV7-2 and TRBJ1-1; TRBD1 aligns across 10 bases. The CDR3 covers 15 residues. Germline V gene data show CDR1 as SGHTA and CDR2 as FQGNSA. Unmatched junction bases numbered 3, after V lost 1 base and J lost 4 bases.

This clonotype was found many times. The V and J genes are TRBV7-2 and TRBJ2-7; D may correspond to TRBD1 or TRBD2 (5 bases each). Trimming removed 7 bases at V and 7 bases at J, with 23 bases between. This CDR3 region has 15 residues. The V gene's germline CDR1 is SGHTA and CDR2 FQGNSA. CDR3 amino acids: CASNVGAGTVREQYF. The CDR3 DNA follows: TGTGCCAGCAACGTCGGGGCGGGCACAGTGAGGGAGCAGTACTTC. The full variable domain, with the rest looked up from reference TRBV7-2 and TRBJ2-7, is GAGVSQSPSNKVTEKGKDVELRCDPISGHTALYWYRQSLGQGLEFLIYFQGNSAPDKSGLPSDRFSAERTGGSVSTLTIQRTQQEDSAVYLCASNVGAGTVREQYFGPGTRLTVT.

Here the CDR3 reads CSANVGGPYSNQPQHF. The CDR3 DNA reads TGCAGTGCTAATGTTGGGGGGCCTTATAGCAATCAGCCCCAGCATTTT. The V call is TRBV20-1, the J call TRBJ1-5; possibly TRBD1 for D (6 bases). The CDR3 extends over 16 amino acids. Trimming took 4 bases from V and 0 from J, leaving 16 bases between them. Germline loops: CDR1 DFQATT, CDR2 SNEGSKA (reference sequence).

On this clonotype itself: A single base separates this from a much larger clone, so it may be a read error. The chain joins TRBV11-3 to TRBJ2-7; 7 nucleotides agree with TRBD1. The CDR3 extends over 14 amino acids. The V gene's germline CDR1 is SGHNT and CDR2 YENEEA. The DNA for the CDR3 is TGTGCCAGCAGCCAGGGACAGAGCGCCTACGAGCGGTACTTC. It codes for CASSQGQSAYERYF. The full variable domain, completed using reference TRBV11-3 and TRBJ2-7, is EAGVVQSPRYKIIEKKQPVAFWCNPISGHNTLYWYLQNLGQGPELLIRYENEEAVDDSQLPKDRFSAERLKGVDSTLKIQPAELGDSAVYLCASSQGQSAYERYFGPGTRLTVT.

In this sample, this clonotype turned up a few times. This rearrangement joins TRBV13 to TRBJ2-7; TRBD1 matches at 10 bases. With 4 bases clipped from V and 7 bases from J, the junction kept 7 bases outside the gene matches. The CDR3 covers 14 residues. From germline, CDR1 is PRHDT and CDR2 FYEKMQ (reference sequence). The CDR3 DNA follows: TGTGCCAGCAGCTCCCGGGACAGGGGAATGGAGCAGTACTTC. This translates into CASSSRDRGMEQYF.

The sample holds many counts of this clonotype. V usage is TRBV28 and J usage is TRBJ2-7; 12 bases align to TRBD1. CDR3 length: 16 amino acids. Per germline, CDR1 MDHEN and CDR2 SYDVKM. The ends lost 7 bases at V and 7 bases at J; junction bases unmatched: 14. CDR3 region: CASNIDGGQGAGEQYF. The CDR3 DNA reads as TGTGCCAGCAACATCGACGGGGGACAGGGGGCTGGTGAGCAGTACTTC.

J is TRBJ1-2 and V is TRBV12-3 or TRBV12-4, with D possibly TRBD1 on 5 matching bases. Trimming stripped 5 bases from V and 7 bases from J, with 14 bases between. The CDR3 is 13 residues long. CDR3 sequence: CASSPGTIRGYTF. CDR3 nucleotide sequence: TGTGCCAGCAGTCCTGGGACCATCCGTGGCTACACCTTC.

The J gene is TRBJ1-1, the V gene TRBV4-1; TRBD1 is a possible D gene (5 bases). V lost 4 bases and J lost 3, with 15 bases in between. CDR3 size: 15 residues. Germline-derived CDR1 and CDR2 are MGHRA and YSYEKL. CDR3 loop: CASSLRGGDYTEAFF. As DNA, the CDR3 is TGCGCCAGCAGCCTCCGCGGGGGGGATTACACTGAAGCTTTCTTT.

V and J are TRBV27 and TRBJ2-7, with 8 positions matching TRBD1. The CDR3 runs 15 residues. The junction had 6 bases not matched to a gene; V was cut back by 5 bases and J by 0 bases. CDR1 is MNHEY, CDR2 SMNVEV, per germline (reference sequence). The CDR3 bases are TGTGCCAGCAGTCCGATCACAGGGGGCTCCTACGAGCAGTACTTC. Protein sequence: CASSPITGGSYEQYF.

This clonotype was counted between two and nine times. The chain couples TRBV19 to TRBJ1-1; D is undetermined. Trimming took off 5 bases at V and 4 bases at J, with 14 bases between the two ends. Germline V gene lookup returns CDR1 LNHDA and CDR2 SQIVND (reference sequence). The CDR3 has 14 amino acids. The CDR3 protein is CASSASGWSTEAFF. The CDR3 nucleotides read TGTGCCAGTAGTGCCTCGGGGTGGTCCACTGAAGCTTTCTTT.

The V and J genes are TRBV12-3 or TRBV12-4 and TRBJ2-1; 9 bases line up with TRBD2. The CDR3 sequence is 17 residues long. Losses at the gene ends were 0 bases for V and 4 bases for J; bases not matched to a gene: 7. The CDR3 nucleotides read TGTGCCAGCAGTTTAGCTCCACTAGCGGGTTCTTACAATGAGCAGTTCTTC. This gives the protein CASSLAPLAGSYNEQFF.